A selection of T cell receptor beta chains follows, all from one sample in a study of siplizumab effects on memory and regulatory T cells. Repertoires were generated with immunoSEQ multiplex PCR, while TCRdb's copy carries only in-frame clones and drops some. The sample carries around 100,000 clones, over 90% recorded once. Sequences were obtained from Tregs sorted from blood. These receptor sequences come from a human donor in good health. The CDR3 runs from the conserved cysteine through the conserved F or W. The order of the fields is D gene, clone size, V gene, J gene, CDR3 protein, CDR3 DNA. D genes are given only for firm matches. Not all rows give a size; the values are once, few, many and, for expanded clones, a class.

NA,NA,TRBV28,TRBJ1-2,CASRLLEGLYGYTF,TGTGCCAGCCGTCTCCTTGAGGGACTATATGGCTACACCTTC
NA,NA,TRBV6-5,TRBJ2-7,CASRGTGSSYEQYF,TGTGCCAGCCGCGGGACGGGGAGCTCCTACGAGCAGTACTTC
NA,NA,TRBV2,TRBJ1-4,CASSVTSFPFF,TGTGCCAGCAGTGTGACAAGCTTTCCGTTCTTT
TRBD1,NA,TRBV5-1,TRBJ2-1,CASSLTGANYNEQFF,TGCGCCAGCAGCCTCACAGGGGCAAACTACAATGAGCAGTTCTTC
NA,NA,TRBV4-1,TRBJ1-2,CASSHVLRQDRYGYTF,TGCGCCAGCAGCCATGTCCTCCGACAGGACCGCTATGGCTACACCTTC
TRBD2,NA,TRBV10-2,TRBJ2-4,CASSESLAGGIRAKNIQYF,TGCGCCAGCAGTGAGAGTCTAGCGGGAGGGATAAGAGCCAAAAACATTCAGTACTTC
NA,few,TRBV9,TRBJ1-1,CASSVTPENTEAFF,TGTGCCAGCAGCGTAACCCCGGAGAACACTGAAGCTTTCTTT
TRBD1,NA,TRBV11-2,TRBJ1-4,CASSFNVPGTVEKLFF,TGTGCCAGCAGCTTCAACGTCCCGGGGACAGTTGAAAAACTGTTTTTT
NA,NA,TRBV30,TRBJ2-7,CAWSPGSYEQYF,TGTGCCTGGAGCCCAGGGTCCTACGAGCAGTACTTC
NA,NA,TRBV6-5,TRBJ1-6,CASSYSRRWNSPLHF,TGTGCCAGCAGTTACTCAAGGAGGTGGAATTCACCCCTCCACTTT
NA,NA,TRBV9,TRBJ1-2,CASSVRGGMSYGYTF,TGTGCCAGCAGCGTACGCGGGGGAATGAGCTATGGCTACACCTTC
NA,NA,TRBV11-3,TRBJ2-3,CASSPRSRPGPDTQYF,TGTGCCAGCAGCCCCCGGTCTCGGCCCGGGCCGGATACGCAGTATTTT
NA,NA,TRBV2,TRBJ1-3,CASSEFSGHDF,TGTGCCAGCAGTGAATTTTCGGGACATGATTTT
NA,NA,TRBV19,TRBJ1-2,CASAESWGGKNYGYTF,TGTGCCAGTGCCGAGTCTTGGGGGGGCAAAAACTATGGCTACACCTTC
NA,NA,TRBV2,TRBJ1-4,CASSPRVREKLFF,TGTGCCAGCAGTCCCAGGGTCCGCGAAAAACTGTTTTTT
TRBD2,NA,TRBV4-3,TRBJ2-2,CASSRGVGLAGPSGTGELFF,TGCGCCAGCAGCCGCGGGGTGGGACTAGCGGGACCCTCGGGCACCGGGGAGCTGTTTTTT
TRBD1,NA,TRBV2,TRBJ2-1,CASSTGTAYNEQFF,TGTGCCAGCAGCACCGGGACAGCTTACAATGAGCAGTTCTTC
NA,once,TRBV19,TRBJ1-2,CASSMDYNDYGYTF,TGTGCCAGTAGTATGGACTATAACGACTATGGCTACACCTTC
NA,NA,TRBV9,TRBJ1-3,CASSVAPGRNTIYF,TGTGCCAGCAGCGTAGCTCCGGGGAGAAACACCATATATTTT
NA,NA,TRBV6-1,TRBJ2-5,CASSLGGRETQYF,TGTGCCAGCAGTCTCGGGGGGCGAGAGACCCAGTACTTC
NA,NA,TRBV11-2,TRBJ2-1,CASSLNPGPPPGEQFF,TGTGCCAGCAGCCTAAACCCGGGACCTCCGCCGGGTGAGCAGTTCTTC
NA,once,TRBV6-6,TRBJ2-7,CASTLLSGARGEQYF,TGTGCCAGCACCCTACTAAGCGGTGCCAGGGGCGAGCAGTACTTC
NA,once,TRBV15,TRBJ2-7,CATSRVGSREQYF,TGTGCCACCAGCAGAGTAGGTTCTAGGGAGCAGTACTTC
NA,NA,TRBV6-5,TRBJ2-1,CASSQPLSNEQFF,TGTGCCAGCAGCCAGCCCCTGAGCAATGAGCAGTTCTTC
NA,NA,TRBV10-1,TRBJ1-5,CASSLGGEDDQPQHF,TGCGCCAGCAGTCTAGGGGGGGAGGATGATCAGCCCCAGCATTTT
TRBD2,NA,TRBV18,TRBJ2-1,CASSLTHGTSGINEQFF,TGTGCCAGCTCACTTACGCACGGGACTAGCGGGATCAATGAGCAGTTCTTC
TRBD1,NA,TRBV27,TRBJ2-7,CASIARGRTEQYF,TGTGCCAGCATTGCCAGGGGGCGCACCGAGCAGTACTTC
TRBD2,NA,TRBV9,TRBJ2-1,CASSAGTTARYEQFF,TGTGCCAGCAGCGCTGGGACTACCGCCAGGTATGAGCAGTTCTTC
TRBD1,NA,TRBV6-5,TRBJ1-6,CASSYVGQGNSPLHF,TGTGCCAGCAGTTACGTGGGACAGGGCAATTCACCCCTCCACTTT
TRBD1,NA,TRBV5-4,TRBJ2-7,CASRAGTDSYEQYF,TGTGCCAGCAGGGCCGGGACAGACTCCTACGAGCAGTACTTC
NA,NA,TRBV5-6,TRBJ2-3,CASSLGLGDTQYF,TGTGCCAGCAGCTTGGGGCTGGGAGATACGCAGTATTTT
TRBD1,few,TRBV27,TRBJ1-1,CASSGQGAHTEAFF,TGTGCCAGCAGTGGACAGGGGGCTCACACTGAAGCTTTCTTT
NA,NA,TRBV2,TRBJ1-2,CATGTDYWITF,TGTGCCACAGGGACGGATTATTGGATCACCTTC
TRBD2,NA,TRBV5-1,TRBJ2-3,CASSPGTRDLQYF,TGCGCCAGCAGCCCTGGGACTAGGGATCTGCAGTATTTT
NA,once,TRBV9,TRBJ2-3,CASSVGIASDTQYF,TGTGCCAGCAGCGTAGGGATAGCCTCGGATACGCAGTATTTT
NA,NA,TRBV2,TRBJ1-6,CASSDAVSPLHF,TGTGCCAGCAGTGACGCAGTATCACCCCTCCACTTT
NA,once,TRBV9,TRBJ1-6,CASSVSPRGSPLHF,TGTGCCAGCAGCGTATCGCCGCGAGGTTCACCCCTCCACTTT
NA,few,TRBV6-1,TRBJ2-7,CASSPVAYGEQYF,TGTGCCAGCAGTCCGGTGGCGTACGGGGAGCAGTACTTC
NA,NA,TRBV6-5,TRBJ1-1,CASSYWGTGEAFF,TGTGCCAGCAGTTACTGGGGGACGGGTGAAGCTTTCTTT
NA,NA,TRBV18,TRBJ2-5,CASSPRRQPETQYF,TGTGCCAGCTCACCAAGAAGACAGCCGGAGACCCAGTACTTC
NA,NA,TRBV5-4,TRBJ2-5,CASSLSRGLAVGETQYF,TGTGCCAGCAGCTTATCAAGGGGACTCGCGGTGGGGGAGACCCAGTACTTC
TRBD2,once,TRBV5-1,TRBJ2-1,CASSLSGGRTYNEQFF,TGCGCCAGCAGCTTGAGCGGCGGGAGGACCTACAATGAGCAGTTCTTC
NA,NA,TRBV6-5,TRBJ2-7,CASGGAAYEQYF,TGTGCCAGCGGAGGGGCTGCCTACGAGCAGTACTTC
NA,NA,TRBV29-1,TRBJ2-2,CSAQNTGELFF,TGCAGCGCACAGAACACCGGGGAGCTGTTTTTT
TRBD1,NA,TRBV5-6,TRBJ1-4,CASSLQQGTNEKLFF,TGTGCCAGCAGCCTCCAACAGGGGACTAATGAAAAACTGTTTTTT
TRBD1,once,TRBV6-5,TRBJ1-1,CASSYFTGGNTEAFF,TGTGCCAGCAGTTACTTCACAGGGGGCAACACTGAAGCTTTCTTT
NA,NA,TRBV7-9,TRBJ2-7,CASSPSHEQYF,TGTGCCAGCAGCCCCAGCCACGAGCAGTACTTC
NA,NA,TRBV12-5,TRBJ1-5,CASGLNIGGENQPQHF,TGTGCTAGTGGTTTGAACATCGGAGGGGAGAATCAGCCCCAGCATTTT
NA,NA,TRBV5-1,TRBJ1-3,CASSLDSGNTIYF,TGCGCCAGCAGCTTGGATTCTGGAAACACCATATATTTT
NA,NA,TRBV2,TRBJ1-2,CASSPRRGLGGYTF,TGTGCCAGCAGTCCCCGGAGAGGGCTGGGTGGCTACACCTTC
NA,NA,TRBV9,TRBJ2-3,CAPPPPSTDTQYF,TGTGCCCCTCCCCCCCCCTCCACAGATACGCAGTATTTT
NA,NA,TRBV6-6,TRBJ2-2,CASSYSRLHTGELFF,TGTGCCAGCAGTTACTCTCGGCTTCACACCGGGGAGCTGTTTTTT
NA,NA,TRBV5-6,TRBJ1-5,CASSLGGGPQHF,TGTGCCAGCAGCTTGGGGGGAGGGCCCCAGCATTTT
TRBD2,NA,TRBV7-9,TRBJ2-1,CASRLSGGRAHNEQFF,TGTGCCAGCAGGCTTAGTGGCGGGAGGGCCCACAATGAGCAGTTCTTC
NA,NA,TRBV2,TRBJ1-1,CASSPIGGVAFF,TGTGCCAGCAGCCCTATAGGGGGGGTGGCTTTCTTT
NA,once,TRBV5-1,TRBJ2-1,CASSLSGRYYNEQFF,TGCGCCAGCAGCTTGAGTGGGAGGTACTACAATGAGCAGTTCTTC
NA,NA,TRBV18,TRBJ1-4,CASSPRGDEKLFF,TGTGCCAGCTCACCACGGGGTGACGAAAAACTGTTTTTT
NA,NA,TRBV6-6,TRBJ1-6,CASRQSQLTHNSPLHF,TGTGCCAGCCGACAGTCTCAGCTTACTCATAATTCACCCCTCCACTTT
NA,NA,TRBV6-5,TRBJ2-1,CASSYWGGAYNEQFF,TGTGCCAGCAGTTATTGGGGGGGGGCTTATAATGAGCAGTTCTTC
NA,NA,TRBV5-1,TRBJ1-4,CASSVAGEKLFF,TGCGCCAGTTCAGTAGCGGGTGAAAAACTGTTTTTT